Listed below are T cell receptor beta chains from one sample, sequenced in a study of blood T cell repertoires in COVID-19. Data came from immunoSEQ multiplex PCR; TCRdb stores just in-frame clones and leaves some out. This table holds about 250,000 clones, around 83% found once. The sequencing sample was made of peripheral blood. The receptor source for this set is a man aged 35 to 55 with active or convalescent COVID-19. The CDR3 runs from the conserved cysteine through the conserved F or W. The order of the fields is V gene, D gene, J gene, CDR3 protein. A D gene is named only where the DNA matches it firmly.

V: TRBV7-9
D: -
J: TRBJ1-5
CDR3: CASSLEGSSNQPQHF

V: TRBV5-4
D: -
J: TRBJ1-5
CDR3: CASSLDGGPQHF

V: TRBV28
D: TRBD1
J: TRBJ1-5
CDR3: CASSPGGSYQPQHF

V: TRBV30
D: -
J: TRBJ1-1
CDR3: CACTIGWETEAFF

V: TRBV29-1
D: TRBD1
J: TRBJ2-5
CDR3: CSVEDRDRGRETQYF

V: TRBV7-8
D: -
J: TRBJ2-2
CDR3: CASSPADSNTGELFF

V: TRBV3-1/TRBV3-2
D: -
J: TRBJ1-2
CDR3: CASSQVAGYGYTF

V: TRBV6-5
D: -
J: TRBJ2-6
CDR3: CASTPDRAGANVLTF

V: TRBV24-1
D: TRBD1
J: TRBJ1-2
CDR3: CATSDSPGQLYGYTF

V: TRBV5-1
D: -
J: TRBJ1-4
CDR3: CASSLSGERFEKLFF

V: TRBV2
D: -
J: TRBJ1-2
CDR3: CASTPNREGLGPSNGYTF

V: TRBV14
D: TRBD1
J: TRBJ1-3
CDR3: CASSQRSGGSGNTIYF

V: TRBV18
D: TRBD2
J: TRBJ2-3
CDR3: CASSPGASGGDTQYF

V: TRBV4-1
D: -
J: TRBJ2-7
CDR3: CASSQDRGVNGSYF

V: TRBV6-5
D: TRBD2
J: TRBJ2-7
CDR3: CASSYSGLADYEQYF

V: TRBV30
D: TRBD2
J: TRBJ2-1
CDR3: CAWSQTSGFYNEQFF

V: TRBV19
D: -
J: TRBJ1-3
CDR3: CASSIGVRGNTIYF

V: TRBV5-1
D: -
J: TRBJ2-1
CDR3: CASSSQGRGSYNEQFF

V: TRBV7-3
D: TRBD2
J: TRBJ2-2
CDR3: CASSPTPIGGAGELFF

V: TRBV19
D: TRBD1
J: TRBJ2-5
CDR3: CASSLRTGISETQYF

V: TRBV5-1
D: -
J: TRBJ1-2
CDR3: CASSFGSPLDGYTF

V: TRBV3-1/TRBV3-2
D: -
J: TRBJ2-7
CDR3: CASSLQDYEQYF